What follows are 4 T cell receptor beta chains derived from one specimen sequenced in a study of shared clonotypes between healthy human individuals. Only in-frame clones appear in the TCRdb table, and some are missing; sequencing was by immunoSEQ multiplex PCR. The sample contains 950,000 to 1,300,000 clones, around 76% of which appear only once. Sequenced material: memory CD4+ T cells sorted from blood. Specified subset: CD45RA-negative fraction. The receptor source for this set is a young man in good health.

This rearrangement joins TRBV6-5 to TRBJ2-5, with 8 bases identical to TRBD2. In germline, CDR1 is MNHEY, CDR2 SVGAGI. CDR3 length: 16 residues. V lost 2 bases and J lost 5; bases outside the gene matches: 10. In DNA, the CDR3 is TGTGCCAGCAGTTACCCCCAGGCGGGGGGTATTGAGACCCAGTACTTC. Translating it yields CASSYPQAGGIETQYF.

The V gene is TRBV11-3, the J gene TRBJ2-1, with a weak D call TRBD2 (7 bases). The CDR3 contains 14 residues. Trimming took off 5 bases at V and 12 bases at J, with 20 bases between the two ends. In germline, CDR1 is SGHNT, CDR2 YENEEA. This CDR3 reads CASSPLGGGGVQFF. For the CDR3, the DNA is TGTGCCAGCAGCCCTCTAGGGGGAGGGGGGGTGCAGTTCTTC.

The chain combines TRBV28 with TRBJ1-4; maybe TRBD1 (6 bases). This CDR3 region has 14 residues. V lost 6 bases and J 7 bases, leaving 15 bases between the germline ends. Germline assignment: CDR1 MDHEN and CDR2 SYDVKM. Here the CDR3 reads CASSQGTRGEKLFF. The CDR3, as DNA: TGTGCCAGCAGCCAGGGGACCCGAGGTGAAAAACTGTTTTTT.

The chain couples TRBV5-6 to TRBJ2-1; either TRBD1 or TRBD2 may supply D (5 bases each). The V gene lost 0 bases and the J gene lost 4 bases, with 11 bases spanning the gap. Germline V gene sequence: CDR1 SGHDT, CDR2 YYEEEE. The CDR3 has 15 amino acids. The CDR3 here is CASSLVTGPYNEQFF. The CDR3 DNA is TGTGCCAGCAGCTTGGTGACGGGACCTTACAATGAGCAGTTCTTC.